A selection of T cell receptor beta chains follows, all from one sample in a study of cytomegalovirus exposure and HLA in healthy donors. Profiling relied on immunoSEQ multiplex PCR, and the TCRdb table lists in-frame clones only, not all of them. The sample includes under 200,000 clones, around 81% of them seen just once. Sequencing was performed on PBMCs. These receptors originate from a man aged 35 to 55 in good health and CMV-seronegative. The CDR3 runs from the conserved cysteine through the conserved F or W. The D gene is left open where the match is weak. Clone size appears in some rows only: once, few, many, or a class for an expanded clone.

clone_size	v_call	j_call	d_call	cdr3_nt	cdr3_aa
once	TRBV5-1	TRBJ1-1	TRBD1	TGCGCCAGCAGCCCGGACAGGCTCACTGAAGCTTTCTTT	CASSPDRLTEAFF
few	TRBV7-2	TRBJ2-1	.	TGTGCCAGCAGCCCGCCCGGGGCCGGGGGGCAGTTCTTC	CASSPPGAGGQFF
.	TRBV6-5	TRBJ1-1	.	TGTGCCAGCAGTTACCTACAGGGTACGCCACCTGAAGCTTTCTTT	CASSYLQGTPPEAFF
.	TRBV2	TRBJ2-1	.	TGTGCCAGCAAATGGACAGAATACAATGAGCAGTTCTTC	CASKWTEYNEQFF
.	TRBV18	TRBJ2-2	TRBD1	TGTGCCAGCTCAATCTCGACAGGGAATTCGATCGGGGAGCTGTTTTTT	CASSISTGNSIGELFF
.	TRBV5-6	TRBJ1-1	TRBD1	TGTGCCAGCAGCATCGGACAGGCTGAAGCTTTCTTT	CASSIGQAEAFF
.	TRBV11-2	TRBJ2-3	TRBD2	TGTGCCAGCAGCCAAACACCCCAGCGCGGGAGGACAGATACGCAGTATTTT	CASSQTPQRGRTDTQYF
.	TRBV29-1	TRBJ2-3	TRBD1	TGCAGCGTCGTAAAACCAAAAGGGACAGCACGCAGCACAGATACGCAGTATTTT	CSVVKPKGTARSTDTQYF
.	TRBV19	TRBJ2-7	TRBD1	TGTGCCAGTAGTATAGCCCGGACACAGGGGTCCTACGAGCAGTACTTC	CASSIARTQGSYEQYF
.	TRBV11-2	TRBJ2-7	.	TGTGCCAGCAGCTTAGTCGTCAGGGCCTACGAGCAGTACTTC	CASSLVVRAYEQYF